One and the same sample provided the 18 T cell receptor beta chains below, sequenced in a study of T cell responses to AZD1222 COVID-19 vaccine. Some clones are missing from TCRdb's copy, which holds only in-frame ones; the method was immunoSEQ multiplex PCR. Of about 60,000 clones in the sample, around three quarters were seen once. Specimen: peripheral blood, collected 28 days after the second AZD1222 dose. The receptor source for this set is an adult who received the AZD1222 COVID-19 vaccine.

The sample holds one count of this clone. The CDR3 loop reads CASSRGFNEKLFF. CDR3 sequence (DNA): TGCGCCAGCAGCAGGGGGTTTAATGAAAAACTGTTTTTT. The V gene is TRBV5-1, the J gene TRBJ1-4; D possibly corresponds to TRBD1 (6 bases). CDR1 is SGHRS, CDR2 YFSETQ, per germline. The CDR3 covers 13 residues. V was trimmed by 4 bases and J by 4 bases, leaving 8 bases between them.

The V gene is TRBV18, the J gene TRBJ1-5; 7 nucleotides align to TRBD1. Germline V gene data show CDR1 as KGHSH and CDR2 as LQKENI. Trimming cost V 5 bases and J 4 bases; bases outside gene matches: 2. The CDR3 spans 13 residues. Written as DNA, the CDR3 is TGTGCCAGCTCATCGACAGGGAATCAGCCCCAGCATTTT. Its protein product is CASSSTGNQPQHF.

This chain connects TRBV6-5 to TRBJ1-1; unclear D gene. Between the trimmed V and J ends, which lost 8 bases and 5 bases, there was a span of 6 bases. CDR3 length: 10 residues. The germline V gene has CDR1 MNHEY and CDR2 SVGAGI. The CDR3 DNA sequence: TGTGCCAGCTTTTGGACTGAAGCTTTCTTT. Protein: CASFWTEAFF.

The chain has TRBV19 and TRBJ1-5; D may be TRBD1 (6 bases). The ends were cut back, 2 bases at V and 3 bases at J, with 8 bases in the middle. CDR1 and CDR2 (germline): LNHDA, SQIVND (reference sequence). CDR3 length: 14 residues. The CDR3: CASSIQGLNQPQHF. Here the CDR3 DNA reads TGTGCCAGTAGTATACAGGGGCTCAATCAGCCCCAGCATTTT. Together with reference TRBV19 and TRBJ1-5, the CDR3 gives the full variable domain: DGGITQSPKYLFRKEGQNVTLSCEQNLNHDAMYWYRQDPGQGLRLIYYSQIVNDFQKGDIAEGYSVSREKKESFPLTVTSAQKNPTAFYLCASSIQGLNQPQHFGDGTRLSIL.

The chain couples TRBV28 to TRBJ1-5; a possible D gene is TRBD1 (6 bases). This CDR3 region has 13 residues. Between the trimmed V and J ends, which lost 8 bases and 6 bases, there was a span of 14 bases. Looked up from germline, CDR1 is MDHEN and CDR2 is SYDVKM. The CDR3 DNA follows: TGTGCCAGCTCTTCGGGGGGGCGTCAGCCCCAGCATTTT. Its protein is CASSSGGRQPQHF.

This chain uses TRBV7-6 with TRBJ2-1; 14 bases match TRBD2. Per the germline V gene, CDR1 is SGHVS and CDR2 is FNYEAQ. There are 21 residues in the CDR3. The trim removed 3 bases at V and 8 bases at J, leaving 21 bases unmatched. DNA for the CDR3: TGTGCCAGCAGCTTCCAGAGTACAGGAGGAGGACTAGCGGGGGGAATCGATGAGCAGTTCTTC. Protein sequence: CASSFQSTGGGLAGGIDEQFF.

The V and J genes are TRBV11-2 and TRBJ2-5; 9 bases match TRBD2. The CDR3 totals 15 residues. Germline lookup yields CDR1 SGHAT and CDR2 FQNNGV. Germline trimming cut 4 bases from V and 7 bases from J; bases unmatched to any gene: 10. For the CDR3, the DNA is TGTGCCAGCAGCTCCCCTGGATCTAGCGGGGCGACCCAGTACTTC. It translates to CASSSPGSSGATQYF.

The V and J genes are TRBV5-4 and TRBJ2-1, with D perhaps given as TRBD1 or TRBD2 (6 bases each). Trimming removed 0 bases from V and 0 bases from J, with 10 bases in between. CDR3 length: 16 residues. Per germline, CDR1 SGHNT and CDR2 YYREEE (reference sequence). CDR3 region: CASSLGGGSSYNEQFF. The CDR3 coding sequence is TGTGCCAGCAGCTTGGGAGGGGGGAGCTCCTACAATGAGCAGTTCTTC.

The chain links TRBV3-1 (or the pseudogene TRBV3-2) to TRBJ2-3, with D hard to call. Germline loops: CDR1 LGHDT, CDR2 YNNKEL (reference sequence). The length of the CDR3 is 13 residues. Trimming shortened V by 4 bases and J by 1 base, and 6 bases separated the two germline ends. Here the CDR3 DNA reads TGTGCCAGCAGCCCTGGTGGCACAGATACGCAGTATTTT. Its protein product is CASSPGGTDTQYF.

The chain combines TRBV12-3 or TRBV12-4 with TRBJ1-2; D perhaps matches TRBD1 (6 bases). V lost 2 bases to trimming and J lost 4 bases, with 8 bases between them. This CDR3 spans 13 amino acids. The CDR3 bases are TGTGCCAGCAGTTTAAGGGACATCTATGGCTACACCTTC. It encodes CASSLRDIYGYTF.

The V gene is TRBV19, the J gene TRBJ1-6; 10 positions agree with TRBD1. This CDR3 spans 15 amino acids. Germline V gene data show CDR1 as LNHDA and CDR2 as SQIVND (reference sequence). With V trimmed by 6 bases and J by 9 bases, 8 bases remained unmatched. CDR3 region: CASRGQGRGGSPLHF. The CDR3 region has the DNA TGTGCCAGTAGGGGACAGGGGCGCGGTGGTTCACCCCTCCACTTT.

The V and J genes are TRBV12-3 or TRBV12-4 and TRBJ1-1; a possible D gene is TRBD1 (5 bases). With 8 bases removed from V and 3 bases from J, the gap between germline ends came to 10 bases. The CDR3 has 12 amino acids. CDR3 sequence: CASGAGDTEAFF. CDR3 sequence (DNA): TGTGCCAGCGGGGCGGGGGACACTGAAGCTTTCTTT.

This clone was seen a single time. The chain uses TRBV6-5 and TRBJ2-5; D is possibly TRBD1 (5 bases). The germline V gene encodes CDR1 MNHEY and CDR2 SVGAGI. V lost 2 bases to trimming and J lost 5 bases, with 15 bases between them. This CDR3 is 15 amino acids long. CDR3 residues: CASSYGHPTAETQYF. CDR3 DNA: TGTGCCAGCAGTTACGGACATCCAACGGCGGAGACCCAGTACTTC.

The chain employs TRBV5-1 and TRBJ1-1, with D tentatively TRBD1 (6 bases). Germline-derived CDR1 and CDR2 are SGHRS and YFSETQ. The CDR3 length is 13 residues. V gave up 4 bases and J gave up 6 bases, with 13 bases separating them. In DNA, the CDR3 is TGCGCCAGCAGCAGGGGACACCCAGCTGAAGCTTTCTTT. Translated, it gives CASSRGHPAEAFF.

CDR3 bases: TGTGCCAGCAGCTTAATGGACTCTTACACTGAAGCTTTCTTT. Its protein is CASSLMDSYTEAFF. The chain has TRBV7-2 and TRBJ1-1; D ambiguous. Trimming removed 2 bases from V and 3 bases from J, with 10 bases in between. Germline V gene lookup returns CDR1 SGHTA and CDR2 FQGNSA. This CDR3 region has 14 residues.

Written as DNA, the CDR3 is TGTGCCAGCACTAACCTTTTGGGGGGACCTCTTGGCTACACCTTC. Its protein product is CASTNLLGGPLGYTF. The rearrangement uses TRBV28 and TRBJ1-2, with a tentative D call TRBD1 (5 bases). Germline V gives CDR1 MDHEN, CDR2 SYDVKM. CDR3 length equals 15 residues. V lost 7 bases and J lost 7, with 22 bases in between.

The V and J genes are TRBV5-1 and TRBJ1-4; perhaps TRBD1 as D (5 bases). The CDR3 sequence is 16 residues long. V was pared by 0 bases and J by 4 bases, with 13 bases between. Looked up from germline, CDR1 is SGHRS and CDR2 is YFSETQ. CDR3 region: CASSLGPQGVNEKLFF. The CDR3 region has the DNA TGCGCCAGCAGCTTGGGCCCGCAGGGTGTTAATGAAAAACTGTTTTTT.

The chain links TRBV7-8 to TRBJ2-7, with D maybe TRBD1 (6 bases). In germline, CDR1 is SGHVS, CDR2 FQNEAQ. The CDR3 has 12 residues. The V end was cut by 4 bases, the J end by 7 bases, with 11 bases between. CDR3 sequence (DNA): TGTGCCAGCAGCTCCACAGGGAATGAGCAGTACTTC. This gives the protein CASSSTGNEQYF.